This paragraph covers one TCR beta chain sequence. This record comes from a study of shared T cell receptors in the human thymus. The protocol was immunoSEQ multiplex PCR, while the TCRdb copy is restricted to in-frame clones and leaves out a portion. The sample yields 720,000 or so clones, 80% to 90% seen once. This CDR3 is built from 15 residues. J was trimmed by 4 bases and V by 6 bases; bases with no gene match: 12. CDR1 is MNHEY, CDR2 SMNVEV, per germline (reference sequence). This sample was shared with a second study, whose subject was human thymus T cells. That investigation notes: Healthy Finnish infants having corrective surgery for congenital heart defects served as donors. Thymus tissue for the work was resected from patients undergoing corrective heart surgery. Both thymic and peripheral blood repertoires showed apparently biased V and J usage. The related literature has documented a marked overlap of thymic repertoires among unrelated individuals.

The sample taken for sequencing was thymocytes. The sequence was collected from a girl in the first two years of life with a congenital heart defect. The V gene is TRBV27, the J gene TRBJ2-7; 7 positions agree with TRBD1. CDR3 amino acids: CASRLIRQGPYEQYF. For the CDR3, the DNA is TGTGCCAGCAGATTGATCCGACAGGGTCCATACGAGCAGTACTTC.